This T cell receptor (beta chain) was recorded in a study of post-analysis software for immune sequencing data. Study overall: Progressive-relapsing, secondary progressive and relapsing-remitting multiple sclerosis were among the disease courses included. Study-level findings and limits: A significant reduction in normalized Chao1 diversity was observed in multiple sclerosis patients versus controls. There were about 5 TRBV segments more frequent in patients than controls, and TRBV5-6, TRBV5-1 and TRBV20-1 were among them.

A few counts support this clonotype. Its matching antigen is unknown. With 7 bases removed from V and 10 bases from J, the gap between germline ends came to 15 bases. This CDR3 region has 11 residues. Germline assignment: CDR1 SQVTM and CDR2 ANQGSEA. The authors incorporated unique molecular identifiers into the TCR beta cDNA libraries. TCRdb independently ran MiXCR on the PCR reads; one entry per CDR3 protein. Found here are approximately 360,000 distinct CDR3 sequences, around 37% of them singletons; the top ten hold about an eighth. The rearrangement uses TRBV29-1 and TRBJ2-3; TRBD1 is a possible D gene (6 bases). The receptor's source is a girl under 18 with multiple sclerosis. Sample: blood. The CDR3 nucleotides are TGCAGCGAGGGGGTTGGTGAGGCGCAGTATTTT. Translation: CSEGVGEAQYF.